The sequence of this TCR beta chain was determined in a study of cytomegalovirus exposure and HLA in healthy donors. General study points: TCR sequences were mostly rare, though some public TCRs occurred in many donors. Reportedly, cytomegalovirus status was diagnosed with high sensitivity and specificity. Specificity for CMV antigens was confirmed in vitro for three of the CMV-associated chains.

This CDR3 has 13 amino acids. The germline gives CDR1 MNHEY, CDR2 SMNVEV (reference sequence). Trimming shortened V by 7 bases and J by 6 bases, and 15 bases separated the two germline ends. The repertoire was sequenced with immunoSEQ multiplex PCR; TCRdb's copy has only in-frame clones and lacks some. The sample contains over 200,000 clones, 80% to 85% of which appear only once. For this clone: The antigen remains undetermined.

Sequencing was carried out using PBMCs. The chain combines TRBV27 with TRBJ1-1; the D is unclear. The origin of this receptor is a woman in her 30s in good health and CMV-seropositive. In nucleotides, the CDR3 is TGTGCCAGCAATGGGCGCAGCGCATCTGAAGCTTTCTTT. Translating it yields CASNGRSASEAFF.